These T cell receptor beta chains were read from a single sample in a study of cytomegalovirus exposure and HLA in healthy donors. TCRdb's copy holds only in-frame clones and misses some; the assay was immunoSEQ multiplex PCR. The sample lists about 170,000 clones, approximately 81% occurring once. The sequenced sample was PBMCs. The receptors shown here come from a man between 18 and 35 years old in good health and CMV-seropositive. Each CDR3 is given with its conserved first and last residue. A D gene is named only where the DNA matches it firmly. Clone size, where shown, is once, few, many, or a class for clones that have expanded.

cdr3_nt	cdr3_aa	clone_size	v_call	j_call	d_call
TGTGCCAGCAGCTCAAACCGACCTAGCGGGGGGGTTCAAGAGACCCAGTACTTC	CASSSNRPSGGVQETQYF	.	TRBV5-4	TRBJ2-5	TRBD2
TGTGCCTGGAATAGGGGGGGTCAGACTAATTCACCCCTCCACTTT	CAWNRGGQTNSPLHF	.	TRBV30	TRBJ1-6	.
TGTGCCAGCAGCTTGGGGGCGGAGCAGTTCTTC	CASSLGAEQFF	few	TRBV5-6	TRBJ2-1	.
TGTGCCAGCAGCCCAAACTCGGGGGGGATTTTTGAGACCCAGTACTTC	CASSPNSGGIFETQYF	.	TRBV7-9	TRBJ2-5	TRBD2
TGTGCCACCACGGAGGGTGGCATTAACACCGGGGAGCTGTTTTTT	CATTEGGINTGELFF	.	TRBV6-1	TRBJ2-2	.
TGTGCCAGCAGCTTGACAGGGAACCCTGAAGCTTTCTTT	CASSLTGNPEAFF	.	TRBV7-2	TRBJ1-1	TRBD1
TGTGCCAGCAGCGGGACAGGGGGCACAGATACGCAGTATTTT	CASSGTGGTDTQYF	.	TRBV7-2	TRBJ2-3	TRBD1
TGTGCCAGCAGCCAAAACAGGGCCCTCGATGAGCAGTTCTTC	CASSQNRALDEQFF	.	TRBV4-2	TRBJ2-1	.
TGTGCCAGCAGCCAGGGGACAGGGAGCAATCAGCCCCAGCATTTT	CASSQGTGSNQPQHF	.	TRBV27	TRBJ1-5	TRBD1
TGTGCCAGCAGCCATGGACTAGCGGGGGGGCCACATACGCAGTATTTT	CASSHGLAGGPHTQYF	.	TRBV5-8	TRBJ2-3	TRBD2
TGTTCCAGCAGCTTATCAGGACAGGGTCGATTCACTGAAGCTTTCTTT	CSSSLSGQGRFTEAFF	.	TRBV7-9	TRBJ1-1	TRBD1
TGTGCCAGCAGCCATCTAATGGGCGGAAACACCATATATTTT	CASSHLMGGNTIYF	once	TRBV14	TRBJ1-3	.
TGTGCCAGCAGCTTAGCGCTGACAGGGATTAAGGGTGGTGGCTACACCTTC	CASSLALTGIKGGGYTF	.	TRBV7-9	TRBJ1-2	TRBD1
TGTGCCAGCAGCCTTAGCCCAGGGGATGGCTACACCTTC	CASSLSPGDGYTF	few	TRBV9	TRBJ1-2	.
TGTGCCAGCAGGGCGGACAGGGGGCGGTCGGATGGCTACACCTTC	CASRADRGRSDGYTF	.	TRBV2	TRBJ1-2	TRBD1
TGTGCCAGCAGCGTCCGGGACAGGGTGTCCGATACGCAGTATTTT	CASSVRDRVSDTQYF	.	TRBV9	TRBJ2-3	TRBD1
TGCGCCAGCAGTATATCCTACTCTGGGGCCAACGGCCTGACTTTC	CASSISYSGANGLTF	once	TRBV4-1	TRBJ2-6	.
TGTGCCAGCAGCCCCCCCTCGGGCGAGCAGTACTTC	CASSPPSGEQYF	.	TRBV7-2	TRBJ2-7	.
TGTGCCAGCAGCGACGCGCGGGACTACCAAGAGACCCAGTACTTC	CASSDARDYQETQYF	.	TRBV5-4	TRBJ2-5	.
TGTGCCATCAGTGAGGGCCCGGGAGACTCCTACAATGAGCAGTTCTTC	CAISEGPGDSYNEQFF	.	TRBV10-3	TRBJ2-1	.